Presented here are 11 T cell receptor beta chains from one specimen sequenced in a study of blood T cell repertoires in COVID-19. The protocol was immunoSEQ multiplex PCR, while the TCRdb copy is restricted to in-frame clones and leaves out a portion. The sample carries roughly 300,000 clones, around 87% recorded once. The sequenced material came from PBMCs or T cells enriched from blood (not recorded which). Receptor source: a young woman who had recovered from COVID-19.

This chain uses TRBV19 with TRBJ1-4; D not certain. Germline CDR1 is LNHDA and CDR2 is SQIVND (reference sequence). This CDR3 has 14 amino acids. Trimming cost V 5 bases and J 0 bases, with 7 bases left between them. CDR3 sequence reads: CASSRVSTNEKLFF. CDR3 coding DNA: TGTGCCAGTAGTCGCGTCTCAACTAATGAAAAACTGTTTTTT.

This clone was counted ten times or more. This sequence joins TRBV5-1 and TRBJ2-7, with TRBD1 matching over 7 bases. The CDR3 totals 15 residues. From germline, CDR1 is SGHRS and CDR2 YFSETQ. V lost 0 bases, J lost 3 bases, and 6 bases stayed unmatched. The CDR3 DNA reads TGCGCCAGCAGCTTGGTTCGGGCAGGGGGCTACGAGCAGTACTTC. Residues: CASSLVRAGGYEQYF. Based on the CDR3 plus reference TRBV5-1 and TRBJ2-7, the full variable domain is KAGVTQTPRYLIKTRGQQVTLSCSPISGHRSVSWYQQTPGQGLQFLFEYFSETQRNKGNFPGRFSGRQFSNSRSEMNVSTLELGDSALYLCASSLVRAGGYEQYFGPGTRLTVT.

The genes are TRBV10-3 and TRBJ2-7; TRBD2 aligns across 11 bases. CDR1 is ENHRY and CDR2 is SYGVKD in the germline V gene. The CDR3 loop spans 16 amino acids. V shed 6 bases and J 3 bases; nucleotides not matched to a gene: 10. In nucleotides, the CDR3 is TGTGCCATCAGCCACCAGGGACTAGCGGAGGGCTACGAGCAGTACTTC. This translates into CAISHQGLAEGYEQYF.

This chain connects TRBV7-2 to TRBJ2-7; no definite D call. The germline gives CDR1 SGHTA, CDR2 FQGNSA. This CDR3 contains 12 residues. Trimming shortened V by 2 bases and J by 4 bases, and 6 bases separated the two germline ends. In DNA, the CDR3 is TGTGCCAGCAGCTTAAGCCAATACGAGCAGTACTTC. Residues: CASSLSQYEQYF. Full variable domain (outside the CDR3, taken from reference TRBV7-2 and TRBJ2-7): GAGVSQSPSNKVTEKGKDVELRCDPISGHTALYWYRQSLGQGLEFLIYFQGNSAPDKSGLPSDRFSAERTGGSVSTLTIQRTQQEDSAVYLCASSLSQYEQYFGPGTRLTVT.

This rearrangement joins TRBV5-6 to TRBJ2-5; D unresolved. CDR1 and CDR2 from the germline V gene are SGHDT and YYEEEE. The CDR3 totals 13 residues. V gave up 5 bases and J gave up 5 bases, with 13 bases separating them. CDR3 sequence (DNA): TGTGCCAGCAGTCCGGTCACCTTGGAGACCCAGTACTTC. Translation gives CASSPVTLETQYF.

The chain couples TRBV4-2 to TRBJ1-2; TRBD1 matches 11 bases. The V gene's germline CDR1 is LGHNA and CDR2 YNFKEQ. The CDR3 extends over 16 amino acids. V gave up 3 bases and J gave up 12 bases; unmatched junction bases: 15. In DNA, the CDR3 is TGTGCCAGCAGCCATGCATCCGGACAGGGGGCGGCTTCAGACACCTTC. Translating it yields CASSHASGQGAASDTF.

The chain has TRBV7-2 and TRBJ1-2; 7 bases fit TRBD1. The CDR3 has 13 amino acids. Germline-derived CDR1 and CDR2 are SGHTA and FQGNSA. The V gene end was trimmed by 4 bases and the J gene end by 3 bases; junction bases not matched to a gene: 2. CDR3 protein: CASSSTGDYGYTF. The DNA for the CDR3 is TGTGCCAGCAGCTCCACAGGGGACTATGGCTACACCTTC.

As regards this clone: A read error may account for a junction end that differs from germline. This chain uses TRBV5-6 with TRBJ1-1; 10 bases are a match to TRBD1. CDR3 size: 14 residues. Germline V gene sequence: CDR1 SGHDT, CDR2 YYEEEE. The CDR3 is CASSFSVRGQGILF. In nucleotides, the CDR3 is TGTGCCAGCAGCTTTAGCGTAAGGGGACAGGGGATTCTCTTT.

This sequence joins TRBV2 and TRBJ1-2; tentatively, D is TRBD1 (6 bases). CDR1 is SNHLY, CDR2 FYNNEI, per germline. V lost 9 bases and J 4 bases, leaving 15 bases between the germline ends. CDR3 length equals 13 residues. CDR3 region: CARTGFGLYGYTF. CDR3 bases: TGTGCCAGAACAGGGTTCGGCCTCTATGGCTACACCTTC. The variable domain in full, with the rest retrieved from reference TRBV2 and TRBJ1-2, is EPEVTQTPSHQVTQMGQEVILRCVPISNHLYFYWYRQILGQKVEFLVSFYNNEISEKSEIFDDQFSVERPDGSNFTLKIRSTKLEDSAMYFCARTGFGLYGYTFGSGTRLTVV.

The chain joins TRBV19 to TRBJ2-1; TRBD1 agrees at 10 bases. The CDR3 is 15 residues long. After removal of 4 bases from V and 8 bases from J, the junction contained 8 bases not matched to a gene. The germline CDR1 and CDR2 sequences are LNHDA and SQIVND (reference sequence). As DNA, the CDR3 is TGTGCCAGTAGTACTCCGGGACAGGGGTTCCATGAGCAGTTCTTC. As protein: CASSTPGQGFHEQFF.

This clone was recorded only once. V is TRBV19 and J is TRBJ2-5, with a weak D call TRBD1 (6 bases). CDR3 length: 16 amino acids. V lost 4 bases to trimming and J lost 4 bases, with 19 bases between them. CDR1 is LNHDA and CDR2 is SQIVND in the germline V gene (reference sequence). The CDR3 coding sequence is TGTGCCAGTAGTACCTCTTTGGCCAGGGGAGTAGAGACCCAGTACTTC. Amino acid sequence: CASSTSLARGVETQYF.